This T cell receptor beta chain was found in a study of CD8+ T cells in alopecia areata. Study overall: In an open-label trial, patients got 5 to 10 mg tofacitinib twice daily. General study findings and limits: Tofacitinib did not eliminate many expanded lesional clones from scalp or blood.

Treatment in this sample: oral pan-JAK inhibitor, 5-10 mg twice daily. PBMCs yielded sorted CD4+ and CD8+ T cells. This CDR3 spans 15 amino acids. The V end was cut by 7 bases, the J end by 1 base, with 15 bases between. Germline assignment: CDR1 MNHNS and CDR2 SASEGT. Details on this clone: Its antigen remains unknown.

RNA extraction was followed by reverse transcription into cDNA, which acted as the sequencing template. Here immunoSEQ multiplex PCR was the method, and the copy in TCRdb shows in-frame clones only, minus some. The sample lists 150,000 to 200,000 clones; about 47% were seen once. This specimen was CD8+ T cells sorted from blood, taken at roughly week 53, from a patient treated with tofacitinib. This sequence originates from a human donor with alopecia areata. The chain is built from TRBV6-1 and TRBJ2-3; D uncertain. The CDR3 DNA reads TGTGCCAGCATTTCAGGACCCCTCCGCACAGATACGCAGTATTTT. Amino acid sequence: CASISGPLRTDTQYF.